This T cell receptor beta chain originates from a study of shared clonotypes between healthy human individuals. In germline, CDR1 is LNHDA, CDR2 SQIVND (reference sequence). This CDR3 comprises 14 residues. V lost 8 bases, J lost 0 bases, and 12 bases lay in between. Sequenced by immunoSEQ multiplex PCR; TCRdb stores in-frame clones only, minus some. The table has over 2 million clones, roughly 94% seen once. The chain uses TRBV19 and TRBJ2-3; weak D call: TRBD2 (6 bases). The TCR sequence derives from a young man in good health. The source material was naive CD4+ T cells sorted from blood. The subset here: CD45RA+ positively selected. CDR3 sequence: CASGEAASTDTQYF. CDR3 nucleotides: TGTGCCAGTGGGGAGGCAGCTAGCACAGATACGCAGTATTTT.